Listed here are 32 T cell receptor beta chains from one sample, sequenced in a study of regulatory T cells in long-lasting Graves disease. Relying on iRepertoire HTBI primers and Arm-PCR of CDR3 regions, the team built TCR beta libraries. MiXCR, applied by TCRdb to the multiplex PCR reads, yields one record per CDR3 protein. The repertoire holds approximately 540,000 distinct CDR3 sequences, more than 10% seen once, with approximately 9% in the top ten. The time point: newly diagnosed GD, antithyroid drugs for less than 3 months. Researchers made the TCR library from RNA that was extracted from PBMCs. The same data also contributed to another study, on T cells in Graves' hyperthyroidism and ophthalmopathy.

Source: peripheral blood mononuclear cells (PBMCs), taken at new diagnosis, from a patient treated with antithyroid drugs. These receptors all come from a woman aged 25 to 39 with Graves disease.

The CDR3 is CASSSGLAGALNEQFF. The DNA of the CDR3 is TGTGCCAGCAGCTCCGGACTAGCGGGAGCATTGAATGAGCAGTTCTTC. This rearrangement joins TRBV2 to TRBJ2-1, with TRBD2 identical over 13 bases. V lost 6 bases to trimming and J lost 7 bases; unmatched junction nucleotides: 9. Germline V gene data show CDR1 as SNHLY and CDR2 as FYNNEI. This CDR3 contains 16 residues.

This clonotype appeared many times. The chain couples TRBV2 to TRBJ2-3; D gene uncertain. The germline V gene encodes CDR1 SNHLY and CDR2 FYNNEI. Deletions cut 6 bases from V and 4 bases from J, with 5 bases between. The CDR3 sequence is 11 residues long. The CDR3 is CASRRADTQYF. The CDR3 DNA reads TGTGCCAGCAGACGGGCAGATACGCAGTATTTT.

This clonotype showed up many times. V usage is TRBV28 and J usage is TRBJ1-1, with D maybe TRBD1 (5 bases). Trimming left V 2 bases short and J 4 bases short, with 20 bases between. The CDR3 has 17 residues. Looked up from germline, CDR1 is MDHEN and CDR2 is SYDVKM. CDR3 loop: CASSLVRRLRGGTEAFF. DNA of the CDR3: TGTGCCAGCAGTTTAGTACGTCGCCTACGGGGGGGCACTGAAGCTTTCTTT. The full variable domain, in which reference TRBV28 and TRBJ1-1 provide the parts outside the CDR3, is DVKVTQSSRYLVKRTGEKVFLECVQDMDHENMFWYRQDPGLGLRLIYFSYDVKMKEKGDIPEGYSVSREKKERFSLILESASTNQTSMYLCASSLVRRLRGGTEAFFGQGTRLTVV.

This clonotype appeared many times. The chain employs TRBV24-1 and TRBJ1-2; 7 bases match TRBD1. The CDR3 covers 12 residues. V was clipped by 5 bases and J by 8 bases; unmatched bases: 4. From germline, CDR1 is KGHDR and CDR2 SFDVKD. DNA of the CDR3: TGTGCCACCAGTGGACAGGGTGGCGGCTACACCTTC. This sequence encodes CATSGQGGGYTF.

The chain employs TRBV11-2 and TRBJ2-3; D gene ambiguous. V was shortened by 3 bases and J by 11 bases, with 12 bases between the two germline ends. The CDR3 contains 12 residues. The V gene's germline CDR1 is SGHAT and CDR2 FQNNGV. DNA of the CDR3: TGTGCCAGCAGCTTTTCTACATCGGGGCAGTATTTT. It encodes CASSFSTSGQYF.

This clonotype has a handful of counts. Being one base from a much bigger clone, this may be a read error. The chain links TRBV11-2 to TRBJ2-1; D remains unclear. Germline values: CDR1 SGHAT, CDR2 FQNNGV. V gave up 5 bases and J gave up 2 bases, with 13 bases separating them. The CDR3 is 15 amino acids. The CDR3 reads CASSRIRGPYNEQFF. As DNA, the CDR3 is TGTGCCAGCAGCCGAATTCGAGGCCCCTACAATGAGCAGTTCTTC.

With regard to this clonotype: Possible read error: a much larger clone is one base away. This CDR3 reads CTSSQDLTSGAGELFF. CDR3 DNA sequence: TGTACCAGCAGCCAAGATTTGACTAGCGGTGCCGGGGAGCTGTTTTTT. The rearrangement links TRBV3-1 to TRBJ2-2; TRBD2 aligns across 9 bases. Germline CDR1 reads LGHDT; CDR2 reads YNNKEL (reference sequence). This CDR3 is built from 16 residues.

This clonotype was observed at least ten times. The gene calls are TRBV29-1 and TRBJ2-5; perhaps TRBD1 as D (6 bases). V was clipped by 4 bases and J by 9 bases, with 6 bases between them. This CDR3 contains 9 residues. CDR1 is SQVTM and CDR2 is ANQGSEA in the germline V gene. The CDR3 sequence is CSVGQAQYF. The CDR3 DNA is TGCAGCGTTGGACAGGCCCAGTACTTC. Using reference TRBV29-1 and TRBJ2-5 for the parts outside the CDR3, the full variable domain is SAVISQKPSRDICQRGTSLTIQCQVDSQVTMMFWYRQQPGQSLTLIATANQGSEATYESGFVIDKFPISRPNLTFSTLTVSNMSPEDSSIYLCSVGQAQYFGPGTRLLVL.

In its sample, this clonotype was seen many times. The rearrangement joins TRBV6-1 to TRBJ1-5; 8 bases line up with TRBD1. The CDR3 is made up of 14 amino acids. The V gene end was trimmed by 4 bases and the J gene end by 4 bases; junction bases not matched to a gene: 3. The germline CDR1 and CDR2 sequences are MNHNS and SASEGT. The CDR3 coding sequence is TGTGCCAGCAGTGTCCAGGGGGCTAATCAGCCCCAGCATTTT. It encodes CASSVQGANQPQHF.

The genes are TRBV12-3 or TRBV12-4 and TRBJ2-1; D is possibly TRBD2 (6 bases). This CDR3 has 13 amino acids. Trimming shortened V by 3 bases and J by 7 bases, and 10 bases separated the two germline ends. CDR3 in amino acids: CASSFGRPNEQFF. CDR3 in DNA: TGTGCCAGCAGTTTTGGGAGGCCTAATGAGCAGTTCTTC.

Many counts were recorded for this clonotype. The chain joins TRBV20-1 to TRBJ2-3; perhaps TRBD2 as D (5 bases). With 2 bases removed from V and 0 bases from J, the gap between germline ends came to 9 bases. This CDR3 is built from 14 residues. CDR1 is DFQATT, CDR2 SNEGSKA, per germline (reference sequence). The CDR3 reads CSARRRTSTDTQYF. CDR3 coding DNA: TGCAGTGCTAGACGGCGGACTAGCACAGATACGCAGTATTTT.

In its sample, this clonotype was seen many times. The J gene is TRBJ2-4, the V gene TRBV29-1; D is possibly TRBD1 (6 bases). Germline V gives CDR1 SQVTM, CDR2 ANQGSEA. V was clipped by 6 bases and J by 8 bases, with 14 bases between them. This CDR3 is 12 amino acids long. CDR3 residues: CSVKQGSDIQYF. CDR3 bases: TGCAGCGTAAAACAGGGTTCTGACATTCAGTACTTC.

This clonotype showed up many times. V and J are TRBV12-3 or TRBV12-4 and TRBJ1-2; D not certain. V lost 3 bases, J lost 0 bases, and 17 bases lay in between. The CDR3 runs to 17 residues. The CDR3 nucleotides are TGTGCCAGCAGTTTCTCAGTTGGAGGGCGAACTAACTATGGCTACACCTTC. It is translated as CASSFSVGGRTNYGYTF.

This clonotype was recorded a few times. The chain employs TRBV7-2 and TRBJ1-1; D is perhaps TRBD1 (6 bases). The V and J ends lost 5 bases and 11 bases respectively, with 15 bases between them. The CDR3 totals 12 residues. The germline V gene has CDR1 SGHTA and CDR2 FQGNSA. CDR3 residues: CASSPSDSGAFF. The CDR3 coding sequence is TGTGCCAGCAGCCCATCGGACAGTGGCGCTTTCTTT.

This chain links TRBV7-8 with TRBJ2-7; 9 positions match TRBD2. With V trimmed by 2 bases and J by 0 bases, 8 bases remained unmatched. Per germline, CDR1 SGHVS and CDR2 FQNEAQ. The CDR3 totals 17 residues. CDR3 in DNA: TGTGCCAGCAGCTTACCGGTAGCGGGAGTTATCTCCTACGAGCAGTACTTC. Protein product: CASSLPVAGVISYEQYF.

As regards this clonotype: At one boundary the junction diverges from the germline segment, which might be a read error. The chain is built from TRBV7-7 and TRBJ2-1, with TRBD1 matching over 7 bases. The CDR3 length is 16 residues. Germline lookup yields CDR1 SSHAT and CDR2 FNYEAQ (reference sequence). The CDR3 sequence: CASSLGTDSSYNEQFF. CDR3 DNA sequence: TGTGCTAGCAGCTTAGGGACAGATAGCTCCTACAATGAGCAGTTCTTC.

The CDR3 DNA reads as TGTGCCAGCAGTTCTCAAGGAGGGGGCGAGCAGTACTTC. This translates into CASSSQGGGEQYF. This chain joins TRBV6-9 and TRBJ2-7; perhaps D is TRBD1 or TRBD2 (6 bases each). The CDR3 contains 13 residues. The ends were cut back, 4 bases at V and 6 bases at J, with 13 bases in the middle. Germline values: CDR1 MNHGY, CDR2 SVAAGI.

The rearrangement uses TRBV4-3 and TRBJ2-7; 8 bases are a match to TRBD2. Trimming removed 0 bases from V and 5 bases from J; junction bases left unmatched: 12. Germline CDR1 reads LGHNA; CDR2 reads YSLEER. This CDR3 has 17 amino acids. The DNA for the CDR3 is TGCGCCAGCAGCCAAGACCCCGGGGGGGGGAGTTTTAACGAGCAGTACTTC. This sequence encodes CASSQDPGGGSFNEQYF.

V gene TRBV30 combines with J gene TRBJ2-3, with D hard to call. Between the trimmed V and J ends, which lost 8 bases and 3 bases, there was a span of 6 bases. Germline V gene sequence: CDR1 GTSNPN, CDR2 SVGIG (reference sequence). The CDR3 is 10 residues long. The CDR3 here is CAQGTDTQYF. The CDR3 bases are TGTGCCCAAGGGACAGATACGCAGTATTTT.

On this clonotype: A much larger clone differs by one base, so this may be a read error. As the CDR3 is not closed by the conserved phenylalanine or tryptophan, this likely results from a read error. The V and J genes are TRBV7-3 and TRBJ2-1; 7 bases align to TRBD2. Germline assignment: CDR1 SGHTA and CDR2 FQGTGA. V trimming: 0 bases; J trimming: 4 bases; junction bases outside the gene matches: 6. CDR3 length: 16 amino acids. CDR3 loop: CASSLTGPGGYNEQFL. The CDR3 nucleotides are TGTGCCAGCAGCTTAACCGGACCGGGGGGTTACAATGAGCAGTTCCTC.

A remark on this clonotype: A single base separates this from a much larger clone, so it may be a read error. The conserved final phenylalanine or tryptophan is absent from the CDR3, which likely points to a read error. The V and J genes are TRBV3-1 and TRBJ2-7; D ambiguous. The CDR3 extends over 13 amino acids. The ends were cut back, 4 bases at V and 3 bases at J, with 10 bases in the middle. Germline V lookup: CDR1 LGHDT, CDR2 YNNKEL (reference sequence). The chain's CDR3 is CASSLRTIYEQYC. CDR3 nucleotides: TGTGCCAGCAGCCTACGGACCATCTACGAGCAGTACTGC.

Regarding this clonotype: A much larger clonotype is one base distant, so this may be a read error. This chain joins TRBV9 and TRBJ2-1; the match to TRBD2 covers 13 bases. V shed 3 bases and J 8 bases; nucleotides not matched to a gene: 5. The CDR3 is 15 residues long. CDR1 and CDR2 from the germline V gene are SGDLS and YYNGEE. The CDR3 sequence is CASSAGLAGVHEQFF. Written as DNA, the CDR3 is TGTGCCAGCAGCGCAGGACTAGCGGGAGTCCATGAGCAGTTCTTC.

This clonotype was detected many times. The chain is built from TRBV5-1 and TRBJ2-6; D not resolved. V was trimmed by 0 bases and J by 0 bases, leaving 7 bases between them. CDR3 size: 16 residues. Germline CDR1 is SGHRS and CDR2 is YFSETQ. The DNA for the CDR3 is TGCGCCAGCAGCTTGGCCGGCTACTCTGGGGCCAACGTCCTGACTTTC. This encodes CASSLAGYSGANVLTF.

This clonotype was counted at least ten times. This chain joins TRBV5-1 and TRBJ2-3; 8 nucleotides match TRBD2. Germline CDR1 SGHRS, CDR2 YFSETQ. CDR3 length: 15 residues. V was clipped by 2 bases and J by 6 bases; unmatched bases: 8. In DNA form, the CDR3 reads TGCGCCAGCAGCTTAGAAGCGGGAGTGGGCGATACGCAGTATTTT. It specifies CASSLEAGVGDTQYF.

This clonotype was seen many times. The rearrangement uses TRBV28 and TRBJ2-7; possibly TRBD1 for D (6 bases). The CDR3 covers 13 residues. Germline V gene data show CDR1 as MDHEN and CDR2 as SYDVKM. The germline V and J ends were trimmed by 4 bases and 6 bases, with 13 bases remaining between them. The CDR3 protein is CASSWTAPGEQYF. As DNA, the CDR3 is TGTGCCAGCAGTTGGACAGCACCGGGCGAGCAGTACTTC.

This clonotype came up many times. The V gene is TRBV18, the J gene TRBJ1-3, with TRBD1 as a possible D gene (5 bases). Germline CDR1 is KGHSH and CDR2 is LQKENI. V was pared by 6 bases and J by 8 bases, with 14 bases between. The CDR3 sequence is 13 residues long. The CDR3 here is CASSTGIRDTIYF. The CDR3 coding sequence is TGTGCCAGCTCCACCGGGATCAGGGACACCATATATTTT.

This clonotype came up a few times. The rearrangement links TRBV6-1 to TRBJ2-2; 7 nucleotides match TRBD1. The trim removed 4 bases at V and 7 bases at J, leaving 15 bases unmatched. The germline CDR1 and CDR2 sequences are MNHNS and SASEGT. CDR3 length: 17 amino acids. The CDR3 bases are TGTGCCAGCAGTGCCTTAACTTGGGACAGACAACGCGGGGAGCTGTTTTTT. Amino acids: CASSALTWDRQRGELFF.

This clonotype came up many times. V is TRBV28 and J is TRBJ2-1, with D possibly being TRBD2 (6 bases). The CDR3 covers 14 residues. Looked up from germline, CDR1 is MDHEN and CDR2 is SYDVKM. The V end was cut by 4 bases, the J end by 4 bases, with 11 bases between. The CDR3 DNA reads as TGTGCCAGCAGTTCACCGGGACTTTACAATGAGCAGTTCTTC. Its translation: CASSSPGLYNEQFF.

This clonotype was detected only a few times. The chain employs TRBV29-1 and TRBJ2-7; 11 bases are a match to TRBD1. Germline V gene lookup returns CDR1 SQVTM and CDR2 ANQGSEA. The CDR3 is made up of 15 amino acids. The V gene end was trimmed by 4 bases and the J gene end by 3 bases; junction bases not matched to a gene: 8. The DNA of the CDR3 is TGCAGCGTTGGGGGCACCGGGACAGGGGGCTACGAGCAGTACTTC. This sequence encodes CSVGGTGTGGYEQYF.

This clonotype has a count of ten or more. The CDR3 protein is CAPSPGRRDRWVDLNGWYF. The CDR3 DNA reads as TGTGCCCCATCTCCGGGGCGACGGGACCGATGGGTCGACTTAAATGGTTGGTATTTT. This rearrangement joins TRBV19 to TRBJ2-3; possibly TRBD1 or TRBD2 for D (5 bases each). CDR1 is LNHDA and CDR2 is SQIVND in the germline V gene (reference sequence). The CDR3 sequence is 19 residues long. Trimming shortened V by 11 bases and J by 14 bases, and 44 bases separated the two germline ends. Full variable domain (rest looked up from reference TRBV19 and TRBJ2-3): DGGITQSPKYLFRKEGQNVTLSCEQNLNHDAMYWYRQDPGQGLRLIYYSQIVNDFQKGDIAEGYSVSREKKESFPLTVTSAQKNPTAFYLCAPSPGRRDRWVDLNGWYFGPGTRLTVL.

As to this clonotype: One end of the junction does not line up with germline, which may come from a read error. The chain uses TRBV12-3 or TRBV12-4 and TRBJ1-1; perhaps TRBD1 as D (5 bases). The CDR3 has 14 amino acids. The CDR3 loop is CASSFTGLDTEAFF. The CDR3 DNA sequence: TGTGCCAGCAGTTTCACCGGGCTGGACACCGAAGCTTTCTTT.

This clonotype was seen many times. This chain uses TRBV6-1 with TRBJ1-4; maybe TRBD1 (5 bases). V was trimmed by 6 bases and J by 4 bases, leaving 12 bases between them. The CDR3 is made up of 14 amino acids. Germline V gives CDR1 MNHNS, CDR2 SASEGT. CDR3 amino acids: CASRPGGNNEKLFF. As DNA, the CDR3 is TGTGCCAGCAGGCCCGGGGGGAATAATGAAAAACTGTTTTTT.